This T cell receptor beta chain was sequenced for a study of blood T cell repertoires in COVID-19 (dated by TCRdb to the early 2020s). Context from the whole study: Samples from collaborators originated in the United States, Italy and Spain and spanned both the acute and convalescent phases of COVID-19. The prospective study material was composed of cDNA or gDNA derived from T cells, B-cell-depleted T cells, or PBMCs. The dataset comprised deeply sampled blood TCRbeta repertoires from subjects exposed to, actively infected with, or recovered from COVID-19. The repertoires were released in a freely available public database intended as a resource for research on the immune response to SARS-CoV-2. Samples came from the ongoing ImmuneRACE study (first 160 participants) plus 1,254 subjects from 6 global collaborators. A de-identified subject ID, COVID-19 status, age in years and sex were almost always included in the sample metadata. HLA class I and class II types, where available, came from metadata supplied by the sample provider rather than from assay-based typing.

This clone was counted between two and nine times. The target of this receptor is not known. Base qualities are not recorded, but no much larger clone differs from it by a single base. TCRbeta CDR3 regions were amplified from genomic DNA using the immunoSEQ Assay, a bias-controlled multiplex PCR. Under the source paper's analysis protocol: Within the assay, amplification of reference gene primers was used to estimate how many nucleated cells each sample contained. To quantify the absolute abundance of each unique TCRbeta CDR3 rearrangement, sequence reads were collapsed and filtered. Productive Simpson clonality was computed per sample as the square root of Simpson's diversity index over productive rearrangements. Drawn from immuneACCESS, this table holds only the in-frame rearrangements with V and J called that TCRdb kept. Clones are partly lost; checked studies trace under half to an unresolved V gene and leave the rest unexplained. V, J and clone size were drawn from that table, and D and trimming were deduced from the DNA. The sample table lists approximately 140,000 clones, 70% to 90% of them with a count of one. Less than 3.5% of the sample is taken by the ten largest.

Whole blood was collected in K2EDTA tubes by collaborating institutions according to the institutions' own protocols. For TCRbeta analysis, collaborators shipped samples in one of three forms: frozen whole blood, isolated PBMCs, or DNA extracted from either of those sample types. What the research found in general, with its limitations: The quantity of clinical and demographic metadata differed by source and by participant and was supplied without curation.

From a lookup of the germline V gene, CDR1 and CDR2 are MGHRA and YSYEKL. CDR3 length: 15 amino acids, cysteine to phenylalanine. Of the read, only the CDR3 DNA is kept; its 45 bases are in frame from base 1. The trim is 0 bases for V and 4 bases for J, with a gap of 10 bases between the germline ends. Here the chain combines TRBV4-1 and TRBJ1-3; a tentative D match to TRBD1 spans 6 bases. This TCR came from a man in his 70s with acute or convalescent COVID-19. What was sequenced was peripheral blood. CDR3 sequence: CASSQDTGLGNTIYF. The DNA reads TGCGCCAGCAGCCAAGATACAGGGCTAGGAAACACCATATATTTT.